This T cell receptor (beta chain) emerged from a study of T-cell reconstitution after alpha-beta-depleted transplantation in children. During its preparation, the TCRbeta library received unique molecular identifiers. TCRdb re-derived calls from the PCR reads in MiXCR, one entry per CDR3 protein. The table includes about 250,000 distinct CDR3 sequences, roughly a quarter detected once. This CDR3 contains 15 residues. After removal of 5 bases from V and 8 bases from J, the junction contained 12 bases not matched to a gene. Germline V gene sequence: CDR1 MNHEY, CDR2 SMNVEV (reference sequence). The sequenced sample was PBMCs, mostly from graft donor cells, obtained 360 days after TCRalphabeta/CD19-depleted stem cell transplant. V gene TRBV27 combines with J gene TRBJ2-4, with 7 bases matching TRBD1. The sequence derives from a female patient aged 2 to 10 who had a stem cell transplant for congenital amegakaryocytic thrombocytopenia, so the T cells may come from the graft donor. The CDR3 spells CASSPIPQGWDIQYF. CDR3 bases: TGTGCCAGCAGTCCGATCCCACAGGGGTGGGACATTCAGTACTTC.